A selection of T cell receptor beta chains follows, all from one sample in a study of blood T cell repertoires in COVID-19. Repertoires were generated with immunoSEQ multiplex PCR, while TCRdb's copy carries only in-frame clones and drops some. In the table there are under 150,000 clones, less than 90% of which are singletons. The sequenced sample was peripheral blood. These receptors were obtained from a man aged 60 to 69 with acute or convalescent COVID-19. The CDR3 runs from the conserved cysteine through the conserved F or W. Fields, in order: V gene, J gene, D gene, clone size, CDR3 protein, CDR3 DNA. The D gene is left open where the match is weak. Rows may omit the clone size; those that give it use once, few, many or a size class.

v_gene: TRBV2; j_gene: TRBJ1-2; d_gene: NA; abundance: NA; CDR3aa: CASSGHTYGYTF; CDR3nt: TGTGCCAGCAGCGGACACACCTATGGCTACACCTTC
v_gene: TRBV11-3; j_gene: TRBJ2-3; d_gene: TRBD1; abundance: NA; CDR3aa: CASSPGQVVDTQYF; CDR3nt: TGTGCCAGCAGCCCGGGACAGGTTGTGGATACGCAGTATTTT
v_gene: TRBV5-1; j_gene: TRBJ2-2; d_gene: NA; abundance: NA; CDR3aa: CASSLGGGGITGELFF; CDR3nt: TGCGCCAGCAGCTTGGGAGGCGGAGGGATCACCGGGGAGCTGTTTTTT
v_gene: TRBV29-1; j_gene: TRBJ2-1; d_gene: TRBD2; abundance: NA; CDR3aa: CSAQPTSGHQFF; CDR3nt: TGCAGCGCACAACCCACTAGCGGGCATCAGTTCTTC
v_gene: TRBV7-9; j_gene: TRBJ1-3; d_gene: NA; abundance: few; CDR3aa: CASSHDNSGNTIYF; CDR3nt: TGTGCCAGCAGTCACGACAACTCTGGAAACACCATATATTTT
v_gene: TRBV19; j_gene: TRBJ2-5; d_gene: NA; abundance: NA; CDR3aa: CASSLLGLQETQYF; CDR3nt: TGTGCCAGTAGTCTTCTTGGACTACAAGAGACCCAGTACTTC
v_gene: TRBV7-9; j_gene: TRBJ2-7; d_gene: TRBD2; abundance: NA; CDR3aa: CASRGTSGSNEQYF; CDR3nt: TGTGCCAGCCGAGGGACTAGCGGGAGCAACGAGCAGTACTTC
v_gene: TRBV4-1; j_gene: TRBJ2-7; d_gene: TRBD2; abundance: NA; CDR3aa: CASSGAGATSYEQYF; CDR3nt: TGCGCCAGCAGCGGCGCGGGAGCAACCTCCTACGAGCAGTACTTC
v_gene: TRBV24-1; j_gene: TRBJ2-1; d_gene: TRBD2; abundance: few; CDR3aa: CATSDPSGLAGVRNEQFF; CDR3nt: TGTGCCACCAGTGATCCCTCGGGACTAGCGGGAGTTCGCAATGAGCAGTTCTTC
v_gene: TRBV14; j_gene: TRBJ2-5; d_gene: TRBD2; abundance: few; CDR3aa: CASSQVRVAGALGTQYF; CDR3nt: TGTGCCAGCAGCCAAGTGAGAGTAGCGGGAGCCCTGGGGACCCAGTACTTC
v_gene: TRBV5-1; j_gene: TRBJ2-1; d_gene: TRBD2; abundance: NA; CDR3aa: CASSLASGGATHEQFF; CDR3nt: TGCGCCAGCAGCTTGGCTAGCGGGGGGGCAACCCATGAGCAGTTCTTC
v_gene: TRBV2; j_gene: TRBJ2-7; d_gene: TRBD1; abundance: NA; CDR3aa: CASRSGTGSYEQYF; CDR3nt: TGTGCCAGCAGGTCCGGGACAGGGTCCTACGAGCAGTACTTC
v_gene: TRBV3-1/TRBV3-2; j_gene: TRBJ1-1; d_gene: NA; abundance: NA; CDR3aa: CASSQTPNTEAFF; CDR3nt: TGTGCCAGCAGCCAGACACCGAACACTGAAGCTTTCTTT
v_gene: TRBV7-9; j_gene: TRBJ2-7; d_gene: TRBD1; abundance: NA; CDR3aa: CASGRGTGISYEQYF; CDR3nt: TGTGCCAGCGGCAGAGGGACAGGGATTTCCTACGAGCAGTACTTC
v_gene: TRBV11-1; j_gene: TRBJ2-7; d_gene: TRBD1; abundance: NA; CDR3aa: CASSSGTGGEQYF; CDR3nt: TGTGCCAGCAGTTCCGGGACAGGGGGAGAGCAGTACTTC
v_gene: TRBV11-2; j_gene: TRBJ2-2; d_gene: NA; abundance: once; CDR3aa: CASSPLRGTGELFF; CDR3nt: TGTGCCAGCAGCCCCCTGCGCGGCACCGGGGAGCTGTTTTTT
v_gene: TRBV3-1/TRBV3-2; j_gene: TRBJ2-2; d_gene: NA; abundance: NA; CDR3aa: CASSPLPGTGELFF; CDR3nt: TGTGCCAGCAGCCCTTTGCCGGGCACCGGGGAGCTGTTTTTT
v_gene: TRBV6-5; j_gene: TRBJ2-2; d_gene: TRBD1; abundance: once; CDR3aa: CASRGTGSHGELFF; CDR3nt: TGTGCCAGCAGAGGGACAGGGTCTCACGGGGAGCTGTTTTTT
v_gene: TRBV14; j_gene: TRBJ1-1; d_gene: NA; abundance: NA; CDR3aa: CASSGRVRGTEAFF; CDR3nt: TGTGCCAGCAGCGGTCGGGTCAGGGGCACTGAAGCTTTCTTT
v_gene: TRBV11-2; j_gene: TRBJ2-1; d_gene: NA; abundance: NA; CDR3aa: CASSLEGAGYNEQFF; CDR3nt: TGTGCCAGCAGCTTAGAAGGAGCCGGCTACAATGAGCAGTTCTTC
v_gene: TRBV30; j_gene: TRBJ2-2; d_gene: TRBD2; abundance: NA; CDR3aa: CACQTSGGPVTGELFF; CDR3nt: TGTGCCTGTCAGACTAGCGGGGGGCCGGTCACCGGGGAGCTGTTTTTT
v_gene: TRBV9; j_gene: TRBJ2-1; d_gene: TRBD2; abundance: few; CDR3aa: CASSVGGSSGRYEQFF; CDR3nt: TGTGCCAGCAGCGTAGGTGGGAGTAGCGGGAGGTATGAGCAGTTCTTC
v_gene: TRBV5-1; j_gene: TRBJ2-5; d_gene: TRBD2; abundance: NA; CDR3aa: CASSSGGRTQETQYF; CDR3nt: TGCGCCAGCAGCTCTGGCGGGAGGACCCAAGAGACCCAGTACTTC
v_gene: TRBV5-1; j_gene: TRBJ1-4; d_gene: NA; abundance: NA; CDR3aa: CASSFDTTNEKLFF; CDR3nt: TGCGCCAGCAGCTTTGACACAACTAATGAAAAACTGTTTTTT
v_gene: TRBV30; j_gene: TRBJ2-3; d_gene: TRBD2; abundance: NA; CDR3aa: CAWNSGGADTDTQYF; CDR3nt: TGTGCCTGGAACAGCGGGGGGGCCGATACAGATACGCAGTATTTT
v_gene: TRBV29-1; j_gene: TRBJ2-1; d_gene: NA; abundance: once; CDR3aa: CSAGTLYSYNEQFF; CDR3nt: TGCAGCGCCGGGACATTATACTCCTACAATGAGCAGTTCTTC
v_gene: TRBV6-5; j_gene: TRBJ1-4; d_gene: TRBD1; abundance: few; CDR3aa: CASIIQGATNEKLFF; CDR3nt: TGTGCCAGCATTATACAGGGGGCAACTAATGAAAAACTGTTTTTT
v_gene: TRBV27; j_gene: TRBJ1-2; d_gene: NA; abundance: once; CDR3aa: CASSSMDRDGYTF; CDR3nt: TGTGCCAGCAGTTCAATGGACAGAGATGGCTACACCTTC
v_gene: TRBV2; j_gene: TRBJ1-1; d_gene: NA; abundance: NA; CDR3aa: CASIVGANTEAFF; CDR3nt: TGTGCCAGCATTGTAGGGGCCAACACTGAAGCTTTCTTT
v_gene: TRBV5-5; j_gene: TRBJ2-7; d_gene: NA; abundance: NA; CDR3aa: CASSLVRAYEQYF; CDR3nt: TGTGCCAGCAGCTTGGTCCGGGCCTACGAGCAGTACTTC
v_gene: TRBV7-8; j_gene: TRBJ1-3; d_gene: NA; abundance: NA; CDR3aa: CASSSGVFLSGNTIYF; CDR3nt: TGTGCCAGCAGCTCCGGGGTCTTCCTCTCTGGAAACACCATATATTTT
v_gene: TRBV27; j_gene: TRBJ1-2; d_gene: TRBD1; abundance: NA; CDR3aa: CASSFGGGFGGYTF; CDR3nt: TGTGCCAGCAGTTTCGGAGGGGGCTTTGGTGGCTACACCTTC
v_gene: TRBV19; j_gene: TRBJ2-2; d_gene: NA; abundance: NA; CDR3aa: CASSLLFRQNTGELFF; CDR3nt: TGTGCCAGTAGTCTTCTATTTCGACAAAACACCGGGGAGCTGTTTTTT
v_gene: TRBV6-5; j_gene: TRBJ2-3; d_gene: NA; abundance: many; CDR3aa: CASRDYYTDTQYF; CDR3nt: TGTGCCAGCCGCGACTATTACACAGATACGCAGTATTTT
v_gene: TRBV7-2; j_gene: TRBJ2-7; d_gene: TRBD2; abundance: few; CDR3aa: CASRIWLRTSPYYRLEQYF; CDR3nt: TGTGCCAGCAGAATATGGCTCCGGACTAGCCCCTATTACCGACTCGAGCAGTACTTC
v_gene: TRBV6-1; j_gene: TRBJ2-7; d_gene: NA; abundance: once; CDR3aa: CASSAPRQAEKPYEQYF; CDR3nt: TGTGCCAGCAGTGCCCCTAGACAGGCCGAAAAACCCTACGAGCAGTACTTC
v_gene: TRBV6-6; j_gene: TRBJ2-7; d_gene: TRBD1; abundance: NA; CDR3aa: CASSDSTGDSYEQYF; CDR3nt: TGTGCCAGCAGTGATTCGACAGGGGACTCCTACGAGCAGTACTTC
v_gene: TRBV5-1; j_gene: TRBJ2-3; d_gene: TRBD1; abundance: NA; CDR3aa: CASSLARTGATDTQYF; CDR3nt: TGCGCCAGCAGCTTAGCCCGGACAGGGGCCACAGATACGCAGTATTTT
v_gene: TRBV14; j_gene: TRBJ1-1; d_gene: TRBD1; abundance: NA; CDR3aa: CASSHRGPNTEAFF; CDR3nt: TGTGCCAGCAGTCACAGGGGGCCGAACACTGAAGCTTTCTTT
v_gene: TRBV28; j_gene: TRBJ1-6; d_gene: NA; abundance: NA; CDR3aa: CASRTHSGSPLHF; CDR3nt: TGTGCCAGCAGGACACACTCCGGTTCACCCCTCCACTTT
v_gene: TRBV30; j_gene: TRBJ2-2; d_gene: TRBD1; abundance: NA; CDR3aa: CAWSFLYRGRANTGELFF; CDR3nt: TGTGCCTGGAGTTTTCTCTACAGGGGACGAGCGAACACCGGGGAGCTGTTTTTT
v_gene: TRBV27; j_gene: TRBJ2-5; d_gene: TRBD1; abundance: NA; CDR3aa: CASSLFRQGETQYF; CDR3nt: TGTGCCAGCAGTTTATTCCGACAGGGAGAGACCCAGTACTTC
v_gene: TRBV7-7; j_gene: TRBJ2-5; d_gene: NA; abundance: NA; CDR3aa: CASSLRPGSETQYF; CDR3nt: TGTGCCAGCAGCTTACGCCCGGGTTCTGAGACCCAGTACTTC
v_gene: TRBV5-1; j_gene: TRBJ2-5; d_gene: TRBD1; abundance: NA; CDR3aa: CASSLGGRDRETQYF; CDR3nt: TGCGCCAGCAGCTTGGGGGGCAGGGACAGGGAGACCCAGTACTTC
v_gene: TRBV28; j_gene: TRBJ2-7; d_gene: NA; abundance: once; CDR3aa: CASRVTGEPYEQYF; CDR3nt: TGTGCCAGCAGGGTAACAGGAGAACCCTACGAGCAGTACTTC